The clone carrying this T cell receptor (beta chain) appeared once. Its antigen is still unknown. The sample belongs to a study of OX40 agonist ivuxolimab in advanced cancers. Notes on the study in general: Clonal expansion by week 6 occurred in CD4+ and CD8+ blood T cells (at 0.1 to 3.0 mg/kg).

Sequencing was performed with immunoSEQ multiplex PCR; in TCRdb, only in-frame clones are kept and a portion is missing. This sample has around 100,000 clones, with roughly 90% found just once. From germline, CDR1 is SGHRS and CDR2 YFSETQ. Trimming took 2 bases from V and 2 from J, leaving 11 bases between them. There are 14 residues in the CDR3. The sequenced sample was CD4+ or CD8+ T cells sorted from blood, obtained in a trial of the OX40 agonist ivuxolimab. This chain links TRBV5-1 with TRBJ2-7; D is perhaps TRBD1 (5 bases). The source of this sequence is an adult with an advanced solid tumor such as melanoma, head and neck, liver or kidney cancer. The CDR3 bases are TGCGCCAGCAGCTTTGTTTTAGGGGCCTACGAGCAGTACTTC. Translation: CASSFVLGAYEQYF. The full variable domain, its missing parts supplied by reference TRBV5-1 and TRBJ2-7, is KAGVTQTPRYLIKTRGQQVTLSCSPISGHRSVSWYQQTPGQGLQFLFEYFSETQRNKGNFPGRFSGRQFSNSRSEMNVSTLELGDSALYLCASSFVLGAYEQYFGPGTRLTVT.